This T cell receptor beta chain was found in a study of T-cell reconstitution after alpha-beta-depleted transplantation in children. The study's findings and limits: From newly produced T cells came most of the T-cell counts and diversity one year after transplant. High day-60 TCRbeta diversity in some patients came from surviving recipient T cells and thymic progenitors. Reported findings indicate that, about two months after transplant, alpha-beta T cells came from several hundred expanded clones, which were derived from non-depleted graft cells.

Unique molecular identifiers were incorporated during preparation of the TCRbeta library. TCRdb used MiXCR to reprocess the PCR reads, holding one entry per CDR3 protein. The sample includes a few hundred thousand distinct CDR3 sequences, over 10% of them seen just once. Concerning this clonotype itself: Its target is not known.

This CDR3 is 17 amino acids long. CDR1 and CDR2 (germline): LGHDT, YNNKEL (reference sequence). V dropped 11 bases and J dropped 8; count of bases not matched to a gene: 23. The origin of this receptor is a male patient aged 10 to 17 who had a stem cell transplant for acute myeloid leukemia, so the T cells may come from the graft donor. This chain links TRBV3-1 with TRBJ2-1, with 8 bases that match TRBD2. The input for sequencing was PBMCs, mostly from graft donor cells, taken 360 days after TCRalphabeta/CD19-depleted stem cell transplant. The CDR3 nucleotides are TGTGCCTCCTGCCAATCCAGGACTAGCTCCTCTAAGGATGAGCAGTTCTTC. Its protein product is CASCQSRTSSSKDEQFF.